Listed here are 10 T cell receptor beta chains from one sample, sequenced in a study of CD8+CD57+ T cells in acquired aplastic anemia. The patients chosen for sequencing had shown expansion of CD8+CD57+ cells (detected by flow cytometry). Profiling that covered TCR beta VDJ and CDR3 relied on genomic DNA as its template. TCRdb reprocessed the reads with MiXCR, giving one entry per CDR3 protein. The sample includes around 180,000 distinct CDR3 sequences, roughly 50% of them seen just once. Sequencing used sorted CD4+, CD8+, or CD8+CD57+ T cells (not recorded which) from PBMCs. These receptors were obtained from a human donor with aplastic anemia.

There are a few counts of this clonotype. The gene calls are TRBV2 and TRBJ2-7; no clear D. CDR1 and CDR2 (germline): SNHLY, FYNNEI. This CDR3 is built from 11 residues. The V end was cut by 5 bases, the J end by 7 bases, with 9 bases between. The CDR3: CASSPEQEQYF. CDR3 nucleotides: TGTGCCAGCAGTCCAGAACAGGAGCAGTACTTC.

As to this clonotype: This may come from a read error, since a much larger clone is one base off. V gene TRBV11-2 combines with J gene TRBJ2-2, with D perhaps TRBD2 (5 bases). The CDR3 length is 14 residues. CDR1 and CDR2 (germline): SGHAT, FQNNGV. V dropped 6 bases and J dropped 6 bases, with 14 bases sitting between them. CDR3 in amino acids: CASSRGMAAGELFF. As DNA, the CDR3 is TGTGCCAGCAGTCGAGGGATGGCGGCCGGGGAGCTGTTTTTT.

In regard to this clonotype: The junction shows a germline mismatch at one end, possibly a read error. The rearrangement joins TRBV24-1 to TRBJ2-5; 10 bases are a match to TRBD1. Germline lookup yields CDR1 KGHDR and CDR2 SFDVKD. The CDR3 spans 14 residues. CDR3 DNA sequence: TGTGCCACCAGTGACGACAGGGGGCCAGAGACCCAGTATTTC. Translating gives CATSDDRGPETQYF.

V is TRBV24-1 and J is TRBJ2-1; D may be TRBD1 or TRBD2 (5 bases each). The CDR3 consists of 12 residues. The germline V and J ends were trimmed by 2 bases and 9 bases, with 7 bases remaining between them. Germline CDR1 and CDR2: KGHDR and SFDVKD. CDR3 amino acids: CATSDSGSEQFF. The CDR3 region has the DNA TGTGCCACCAGTGATTCAGGGAGTGAGCAGTTCTTC.

Concerning this clonotype: Since no conserved phenylalanine or tryptophan closes the CDR3, a read error is the likely cause. V is TRBV7-9 and J is TRBJ1-1, with D perhaps TRBD1 (6 bases). The V and J ends lost 5 bases and 1 base respectively, with 8 bases between them. The CDR3 covers 13 residues. Germline V gives CDR1 SEHNR, CDR2 FQNEAQ (reference sequence). This CDR3 reads CASSPQGNTEAFL. The DNA of the CDR3 is TGTGCCAGCAGCCCACAGGGGAACACTGAAGCTTTCTTA.

The CDR3 loop reads CASSLAGGTGIVEAFF. In DNA form, the CDR3 reads TGTGCCAGCAGCTTAGCCGGCGGGACAGGAATTGTGGAAGCTTTCTTT. The chain uses TRBV11-1 and TRBJ1-1; 8 bases line up with TRBD1. V gave up 0 bases and J gave up 8 bases; unmatched junction bases: 11. Germline-derived CDR1 and CDR2 are SGHAT and FQDESV (reference sequence). This CDR3 is 16 amino acids long.

The chain combines TRBV25-1 with TRBJ2-5, with D perhaps assigned TRBD1 or TRBD2 (5 bases each). Trimming removed 6 bases from V and 2 bases from J, with 13 bases in between. Germline V gene lookup returns CDR1 MGHDK and CDR2 SYGVNS. The CDR3 contains 14 residues. CDR3 residues: CASSVEGLQETQYF. The DNA of the CDR3 is TGTGCCAGCAGCGTAGAGGGGTTACAAGAGACCCAGTACTTC.

With respect to this clonotype: One end of the junction varies from germline; a read error may be responsible. The chain is built from TRBV7-9 and TRBJ2-2; no clear D. Germline CDR1 reads SEHNR; CDR2 reads FQNEAQ (reference sequence). The CDR3 extends over 13 amino acids. CDR3 bases: TGTGCAAGCAGGACCCACGGCACCGGGGAGCTGTTTTTT. Its translation: CASRTHGTGELFF.

This clonotype was seen repeatedly, ten times or more. The chain combines TRBV6-4 with TRBJ1-5; D may be TRBD1 (6 bases). V lost 3 bases, J lost 6 bases, and 12 bases lay in between. This CDR3 region has 14 residues. Germline lookup yields CDR1 MRHNA and CDR2 SNTAGT. The CDR3 region is CASSEGGAGQPQHF. The CDR3 nucleotides read TGTGCCAGCAGTGAAGGGGGGGCGGGTCAGCCCCAGCATTTT.

The chain uses TRBV29-1 and TRBJ2-1; no definite D call. Germline values: CDR1 SQVTM, CDR2 ANQGSEA. V gave up 1 base and J gave up 4 bases, with 2 bases separating them. This CDR3 has 11 residues. In DNA form, the CDR3 reads TGCAGCGTTGAAGGTTACAATGAGCAGTTCTTC. Translating gives CSVEGYNEQFF.